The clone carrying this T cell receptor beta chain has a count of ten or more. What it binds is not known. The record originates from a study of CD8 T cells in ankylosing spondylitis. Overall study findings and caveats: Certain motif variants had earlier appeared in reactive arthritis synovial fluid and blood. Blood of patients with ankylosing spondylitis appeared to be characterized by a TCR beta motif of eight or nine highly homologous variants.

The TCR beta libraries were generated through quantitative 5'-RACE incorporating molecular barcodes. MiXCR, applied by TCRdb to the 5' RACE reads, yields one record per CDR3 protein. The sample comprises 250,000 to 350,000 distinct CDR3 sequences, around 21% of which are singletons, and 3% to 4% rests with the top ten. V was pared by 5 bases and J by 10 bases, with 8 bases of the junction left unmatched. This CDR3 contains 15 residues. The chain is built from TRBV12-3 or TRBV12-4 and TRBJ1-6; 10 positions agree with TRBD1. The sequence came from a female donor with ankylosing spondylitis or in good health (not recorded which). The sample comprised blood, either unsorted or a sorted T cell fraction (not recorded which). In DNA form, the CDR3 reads TGTGCCAGCAGTCCATCGGGACAGGGGCACTCACCCCTCCACTTT. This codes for CASSPSGQGHSPLHF.